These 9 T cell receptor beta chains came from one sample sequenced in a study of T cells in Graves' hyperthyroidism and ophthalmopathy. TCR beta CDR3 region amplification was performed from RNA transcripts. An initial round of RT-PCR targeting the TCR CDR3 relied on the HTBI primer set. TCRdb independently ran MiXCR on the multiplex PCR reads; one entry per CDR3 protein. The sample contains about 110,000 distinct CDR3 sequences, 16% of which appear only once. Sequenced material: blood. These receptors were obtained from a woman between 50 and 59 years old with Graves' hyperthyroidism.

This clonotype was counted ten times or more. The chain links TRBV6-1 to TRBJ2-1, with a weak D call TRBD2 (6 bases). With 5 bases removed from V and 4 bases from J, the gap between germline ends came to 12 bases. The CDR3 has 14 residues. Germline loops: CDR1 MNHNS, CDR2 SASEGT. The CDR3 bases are TGTGCCAGCAGTTACGGTCGGGAGTACAATGAGCAGTTCTTC. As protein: CASSYGREYNEQFF.

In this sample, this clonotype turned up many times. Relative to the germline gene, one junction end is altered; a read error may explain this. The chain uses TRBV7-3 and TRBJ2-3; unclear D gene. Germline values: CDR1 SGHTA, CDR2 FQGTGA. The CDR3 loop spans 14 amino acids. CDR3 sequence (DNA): TGTGCCAGCAGCCTAACCGGTGGGTCAGATACGCAGTATTTT. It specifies CASSLTGGSDTQYF.

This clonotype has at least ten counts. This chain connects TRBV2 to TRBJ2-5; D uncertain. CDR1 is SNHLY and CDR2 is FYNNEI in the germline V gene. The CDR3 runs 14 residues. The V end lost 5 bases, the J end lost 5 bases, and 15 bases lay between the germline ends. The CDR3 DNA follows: TGTGCCAGCAGTAAGCCCCAAAAAGGGGAGACCCAGTACTTC. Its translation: CASSKPQKGETQYF.

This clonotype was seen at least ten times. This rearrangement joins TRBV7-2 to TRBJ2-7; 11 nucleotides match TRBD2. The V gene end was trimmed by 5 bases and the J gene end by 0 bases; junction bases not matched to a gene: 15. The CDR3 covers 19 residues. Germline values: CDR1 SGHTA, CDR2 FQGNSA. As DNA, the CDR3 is TGTGCCAGCAGCCCAAGGACTAGCGGGTTGGGCTGGAGCTCCTACGAGCAGTACTTC. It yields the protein CASSPRTSGLGWSSYEQYF.

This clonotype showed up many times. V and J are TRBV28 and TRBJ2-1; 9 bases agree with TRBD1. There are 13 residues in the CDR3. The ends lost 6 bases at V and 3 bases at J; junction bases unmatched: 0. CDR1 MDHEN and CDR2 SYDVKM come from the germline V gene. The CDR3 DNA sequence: TGTGCCAGCAGGACAGGGGGCTACAATGAGCAGTTCTTC. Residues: CASRTGGYNEQFF.

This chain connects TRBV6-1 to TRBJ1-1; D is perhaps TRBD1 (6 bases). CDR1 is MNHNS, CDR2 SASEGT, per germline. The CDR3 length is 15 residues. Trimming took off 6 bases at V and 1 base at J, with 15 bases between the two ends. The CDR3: CASSSPTGQNTEAFF. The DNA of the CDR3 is TGTGCCAGCAGCTCCCCGACAGGCCAGAACACTGAAGCTTTCTTT.

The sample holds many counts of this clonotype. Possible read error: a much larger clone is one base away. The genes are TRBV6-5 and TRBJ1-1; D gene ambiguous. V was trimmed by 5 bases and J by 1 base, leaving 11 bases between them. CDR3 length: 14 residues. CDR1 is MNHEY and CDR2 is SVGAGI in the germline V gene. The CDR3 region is CASSIPQRNTEAFF. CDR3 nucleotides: TGTGCCAGCAGTATCCCACAGAGGAACACTGAAGCTTTCTTT.

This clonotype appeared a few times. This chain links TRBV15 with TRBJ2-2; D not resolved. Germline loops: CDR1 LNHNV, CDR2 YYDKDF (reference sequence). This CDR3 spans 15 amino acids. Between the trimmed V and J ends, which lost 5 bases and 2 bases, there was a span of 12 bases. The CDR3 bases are TGTGCCACCAGCCTCCACAGCTCCAACACCGGGGAGCTGTTTTTT. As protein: CATSLHSSNTGELFF.

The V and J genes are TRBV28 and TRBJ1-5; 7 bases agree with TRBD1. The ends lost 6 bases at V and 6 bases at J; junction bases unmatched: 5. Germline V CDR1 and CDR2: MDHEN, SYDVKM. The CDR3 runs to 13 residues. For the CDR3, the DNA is TGTGCCAGCAGGCAGGGGGGCACTCAGCCCCAGCATTTT. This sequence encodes CASRQGGTQPQHF.